A single sample gave rise to the 13 T cell receptor beta chains below, sequenced in a study of Graves' ophthalmopathy and Graves' hyperthyroidism. Beta-chain TCR CDR3 regions were amplified from RNA transcripts. Amplification began with first-round RT-PCR using HTBI primers, then second-round multiplex PCR was performed. From the multiplex PCR reads, TCRdb called clonotypes with MiXCR, one entry per CDR3 protein. Among under 250,000 distinct CDR3 sequences, about 22% were seen once, and the ten largest hold roughly 44%. Sequencing was carried out using peripheral blood. The receptors were sampled from a woman between 45 and 60 years old with Graves' ophthalmopathy.

The chain has TRBV28 and TRBJ2-7; tentative D call: TRBD1 (5 bases). CDR1 is MDHEN and CDR2 is SYDVKM in the germline V gene. Trimming cost V 6 bases and J 1 base, with 10 bases left between them. This CDR3 has 13 residues. The CDR3 reads CASSRKGSYEQYF. The CDR3 DNA reads as TGTGCCAGCAGCCGTAAGGGGTCCTACGAGCAGTACTTC.

The table lists this clonotype with many counts. V usage is TRBV27 and J usage is TRBJ2-7, with D possibly TRBD1 on 6 matching bases. CDR1 is MNHEY, CDR2 SMNVEV, per germline (reference sequence). Trimming removed 6 bases at V and 6 bases at J, with 15 bases between. The CDR3 is made up of 13 amino acids. The CDR3 coding sequence is TGTGCCAGCAGGCCCGGGACATCCCCCGAGCAGTACTTC. Its translation is CASRPGTSPEQYF.

Ten or more counts support this clonotype. The chain carries TRBV15 and TRBJ2-7; D unresolved. CDR1 and CDR2 (germline): LNHNV, YYDKDF (reference sequence). The V end was cut by 1 base, the J end by 1 base, with 5 bases between. This CDR3 spans 13 amino acids. Here the CDR3 DNA reads TGTGCCACCAGCAGAGCCCAGTCCTACGAGCAGTACTTC. It is translated as CATSRAQSYEQYF.

This clonotype showed up many times. The V and J genes are TRBV10-1 and TRBJ2-5; D not resolved. CDR1 and CDR2 from the germline V gene are WNHNN and SYGVQD (reference sequence). The CDR3 spans 11 residues. Trimming left V 3 bases short and J 5 bases short, with 4 bases between. The CDR3 region has the DNA TGCGCCAGCAGTGATGGGGAGACCCAGTACTTC. Residues: CASSDGETQYF.

CDR3 sequence: CSARVGAGDLIRTRQETQYF. CDR3 nucleotides: TGCAGTGCTAGGGTTGGAGCGGGAGATTTGATTCGAACCCGACAAGAGACCCAGTACTTC. The chain employs TRBV20-1 and TRBJ2-5, with 8 bases matching TRBD2. Germline trimming cut 3 bases from V and 2 bases from J; bases unmatched to any gene: 23. Germline values: CDR1 DFQATT, CDR2 SNEGSKA (reference sequence). The CDR3 has 20 residues.

This clonotype was recorded a few times. This clone may be a read error of a much larger clone one base away. The rearrangement links TRBV5-5 to TRBJ2-7; D is uncertain. CDR1 and CDR2 from the germline V gene are SGHKS and YYEKEE (reference sequence). The CDR3 consists of 13 residues. The CDR3, as DNA: TGTGCCGGCAGCTTGGAGTTGTGGGGAGAGCAGTACTTC. This translates into CAGSLELWGEQYF.

This clonotype was counted many times. This chain links TRBV20-1 with TRBJ2-5; D possibly corresponds to TRBD1 (6 bases). The germline V gene encodes CDR1 DFQATT and CDR2 SNEGSKA (reference sequence). The V end lost 1 base, the J end lost 4 bases, and 13 bases lay between the germline ends. This CDR3 spans 14 amino acids. The CDR3 DNA sequence: TGCAGTGCTAGAGTTCCGGCAGGGGTAGAGACCCAGTACTTC. Amino acid sequence: CSARVPAGVETQYF.

In its sample, this clonotype was seen many times. The V and J genes are TRBV7-2 and TRBJ1-6; tentatively, D is TRBD1 (6 bases). Germline assignment: CDR1 SGHTA and CDR2 FQGNSA. V was shortened by 6 bases and J by 7 bases, with 19 bases between the two germline ends. This CDR3 spans 16 amino acids. CDR3 DNA: TGTGCCAGCAGTTTACAACCGACAGGCAACAATTCACCCCTCCACTTT. Translated, it gives CASSLQPTGNNSPLHF.

This clonotype appeared many times. This rearrangement joins TRBV10-3 to TRBJ2-7, with D maybe TRBD2 (6 bases). The germline gives CDR1 ENHRY, CDR2 SYGVKD. V dropped 5 bases and J dropped 6 bases, with 17 bases sitting between them. CDR3 length equals 14 residues. CDR3 nucleotides: TGTGCCATCAGTCTCAGCCGGGACTCAGTCGAGCAGTACTTC. Its protein is CAISLSRDSVEQYF.

The chain uses TRBV29-1 and TRBJ2-7; 9 bases map to TRBD1. Germline V gene lookup returns CDR1 SQVTM and CDR2 ANQGSEA. J gave up 4 bases and V 6 bases, and 10 bases lay outside the gene matches. The CDR3 runs to 14 residues. DNA of the CDR3: TGCAGCGTCCGCCTCCGGGACAGGGCTTACGAGCAGTACTTC. It is translated as CSVRLRDRAYEQYF.

The CDR3 nucleotides are TGTGCCAGCAGCTGGAGAGCCAGAATAGGAGAGCAGTACTTC. Its protein product is CASSWRARIGEQYF. V and J are TRBV12-3 or TRBV12-4 and TRBJ2-7; D call uncertain. V was shortened by 6 bases and J by 7 bases, with 19 bases between the two germline ends. CDR3 length: 14 residues.

This rearrangement joins TRBV6-2 or TRBV6-3 to TRBJ2-7, with D perhaps being TRBD1 or TRBD2 (6 bases each). V lost 8 bases to trimming and J lost 2 bases, with 13 bases between them. The CDR3 covers 13 residues. Germline V gene data show CDR1 as MNHEY and CDR2 as SVGEGT. The CDR3 is CASLGQRAYEQYF. CDR3 sequence (DNA): TGTGCCAGCCTTGGACAGCGGGCCTACGAGCAGTACTTC.

About this clonotype: The junction does not match germline at one end; this may be a read error. The V and J genes are TRBV9 and TRBJ2-5; 12 bases are a match to TRBD2. This CDR3 has 16 residues. Per germline, CDR1 SGDLS and CDR2 YYNGEE. The CDR3 coding sequence is TGTGCCAGCAGCGTAGAAGGGACTAGCGGGCATGAGACCCCGTACTTC. Protein product: CASSVEGTSGHETPYF.